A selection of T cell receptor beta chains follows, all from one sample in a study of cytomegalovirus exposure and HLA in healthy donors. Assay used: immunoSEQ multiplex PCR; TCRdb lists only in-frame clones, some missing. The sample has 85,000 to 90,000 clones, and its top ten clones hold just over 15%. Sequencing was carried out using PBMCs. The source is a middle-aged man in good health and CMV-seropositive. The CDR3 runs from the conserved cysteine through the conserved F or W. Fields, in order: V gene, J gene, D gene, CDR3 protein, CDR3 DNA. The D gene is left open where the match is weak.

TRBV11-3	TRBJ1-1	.	CASSLFVQGPGEAFF	TGTGCCAGCAGCTTATTTGTACAGGGTCCGGGTGAAGCTTTCTTT
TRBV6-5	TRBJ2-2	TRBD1	CASSYRQGSTGELFF	TGTGCCAGCAGTTACAGACAGGGGAGCACCGGGGAGCTGTTTTTT
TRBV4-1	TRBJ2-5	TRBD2	CASSPRLAGGQKETQYF	TGCGCCAGCAGCCCGAGACTAGCGGGAGGGCAGAAAGAGACCCAGTACTTC
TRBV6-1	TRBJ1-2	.	CASIVGGDYGYTF	TGTGCCAGCATCGTCGGAGGGGACTATGGCTACACCTTC
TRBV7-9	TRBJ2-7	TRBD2	CASSLVAGVGEQYF	TGTGCCAGCAGCTTAGTAGCGGGAGTCGGCGAGCAGTACTTC
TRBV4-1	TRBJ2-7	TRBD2	CASSQVVLAGGPIRLEQYF	TGCGCCAGCAGCCAAGTAGTGCTAGCGGGAGGGCCGATTCGACTCGAGCAGTACTTC
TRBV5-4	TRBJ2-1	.	CASSLVFAGADKQFF	TGTGCCAGCAGCTTGGTCTTCGCAGGGGCAGACAAGCAGTTCTTC
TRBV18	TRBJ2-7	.	CASSSTVSSYEQYF	TGTGCCAGCTCGTCGACAGTGAGCTCCTACGAGCAGTACTTC
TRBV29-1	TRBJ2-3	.	CSVGRGTTADTQYF	TGCAGCGTTGGGCGAGGAACTACCGCGGATACGCAGTATTTT
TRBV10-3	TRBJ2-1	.	CAIGGTADYNEQFF	TGTGCCATCGGGGGGACAGCCGACTACAATGAGCAGTTCTTC
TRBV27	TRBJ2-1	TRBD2	CASSLSTSGASYNEQFF	TGTGCCAGCAGTTTATCGACTAGCGGAGCCTCCTACAATGAGCAGTTCTTC
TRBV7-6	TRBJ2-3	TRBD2	CASSLGVSGRPPDTQYF	TGTGCCAGCAGCTTAGGGGTTAGCGGGCGCCCCCCAGATACGCAGTATTTT
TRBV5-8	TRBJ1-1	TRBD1	CASSYRGGNTEAFF	TGTGCCAGCAGCTACAGGGGTGGGAACACTGAAGCTTTCTTT
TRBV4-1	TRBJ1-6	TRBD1	CASSPMDRGNNSPLHF	TGCGCCAGCAGCCCCATGGACAGGGGCAATAATTCACCCCTCCACTTT
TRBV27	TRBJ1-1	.	CASRRRGALDTEAFF	TGTGCCAGCAGGAGGAGGGGAGCCTTGGACACTGAAGCTTTCTTT
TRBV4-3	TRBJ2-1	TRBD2	CASGRFPLAGGPGEQFF	TGCGCCAGCGGCCGATTCCCACTAGCGGGAGGGCCCGGTGAGCAGTTCTTC
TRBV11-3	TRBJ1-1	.	CASSFDTEAFF	TGTGCCAGCAGCTTCGACACTGAAGCTTTCTTT
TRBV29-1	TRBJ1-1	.	CSVWGGWGTEAFF	TGCAGCGTTTGGGGGGGCTGGGGCACTGAAGCTTTCTTT
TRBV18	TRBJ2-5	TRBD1	CASSPFQGARETQYF	TGTGCCAGCTCACCATTCCAGGGGGCTCGGGAGACCCAGTACTTC
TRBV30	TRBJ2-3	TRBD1	CACGTEVGGTQYF	TGTGCCTGCGGGACAGAAGTTGGGGGTACGCAGTATTTT
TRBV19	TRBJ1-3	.	CASLPTRGAPGNTIYF	TGTGCCAGTTTACCGACCCGGGGAGCTCCTGGAAACACCATATATTTT
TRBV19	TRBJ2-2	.	CASDSSSGSNTGELFF	TGTGCCAGTGATTCGTCGTCAGGAAGTAACACCGGGGAGCTGTTTTTT
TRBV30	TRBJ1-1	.	CAWRSGAEAFF	TGTGCCTGGAGATCAGGGGCTGAAGCTTTCTTT
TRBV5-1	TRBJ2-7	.	CASRDAGWEQYF	TGCGCCAGCAGGGATGCAGGATGGGAGCAGTACTTC
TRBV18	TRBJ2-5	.	CASSPPGVLETQYF	TGTGCCAGCTCACCCCCGGGGGTGCTAGAGACCCAGTACTTC
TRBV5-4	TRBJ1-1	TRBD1	CASSLGATGGATEAFF	TGTGCCAGCAGCTTGGGAGCGACAGGGGGAGCCACTGAAGCTTTCTTT
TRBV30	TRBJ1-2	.	CAWTPFPGPRDGYTF	TGTGCCTGGACCCCTTTCCCCGGGCCCAGGGATGGCTACACCTTC
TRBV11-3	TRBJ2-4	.	CASSLDQGGSLAKNIQYF	TGTGCCAGCAGCTTAGATCAGGGAGGCTCCCTAGCCAAAAACATTCAGTACTTC
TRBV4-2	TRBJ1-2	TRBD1	CASSQATGQGNYGYTF	TGTGCCAGCAGCCAGGCGACGGGACAGGGAAATTATGGCTACACCTTC
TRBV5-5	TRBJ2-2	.	CASSPDWAGRNTGELFF	TGTGCCAGCAGCCCCGACTGGGCAGGGCGGAACACCGGGGAGCTGTTTTTT
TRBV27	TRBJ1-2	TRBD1	CASSSYGQAGNYGYTF	TGTGCCAGCAGTTCCTACGGACAGGCCGGGAACTATGGCTACACCTTC
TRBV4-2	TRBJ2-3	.	CASSQERRSTDTQYF	TGTGCCAGCAGCCAAGAAAGGAGAAGCACAGATACGCAGTATTTT
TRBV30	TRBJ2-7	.	CAWEQGGAYEQYF	TGTGCCTGGGAGCAGGGCGGGGCCTACGAGCAGTACTTC
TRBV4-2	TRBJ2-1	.	CASSPAAGILNEQFF	TGTGCCAGCAGCCCAGCGGCGGGAATACTCAATGAGCAGTTCTTC
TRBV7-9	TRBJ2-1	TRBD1	CASSSGTGRRRNEQFF	TGTGCCAGCAGCTCCGGGACAGGGAGAAGGCGGAATGAGCAGTTCTTC
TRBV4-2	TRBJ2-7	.	CASSPYSAYEQYF	TGTGCCAGCAGTCCTTATTCAGCCTACGAGCAGTACTTC